This T cell receptor (beta chain) was sequenced in a study of T cell responses to AZD1222 COVID-19 vaccine. The study, taken as a whole, reports: The repertoires were collected only after the peak T cell response. In a largely white British group with more females than males, clonal diversity was possibly underestimated. Distributed over spike, vaccine-associated CD4 TCRs predominated at 160-218 and 743-854. Two AZD1222 doses significantly raised spike-specific TCR breadth and depth over controls.

Libraries were prepared by immunoSEQ multiplex PCR; TCRdb keeps only in-frame clonotypes and omits some of them. The profile shows around 78,000 clones, about nine tenths of them singletons. A note on this clone: Its antigen remains unidentified.

CDR3 length equals 17 residues. Deletions cut 3 bases from V and 2 bases from J, with 18 bases between. Germline CDR1 SGHNT, CDR2 YENEEA. Here the sequenced sample was peripheral blood, taken on day 0 of AZD1222 vaccination. The chain links TRBV11-3 to TRBJ2-3; D perhaps matches TRBD2 (6 bases). The source of this sequence is an adult in good health. CDR3 loop: CASSFGLSGEDTDTQYF. The CDR3 coding sequence is TGTGCCAGCAGCTTCGGCTTATCGGGGGAGGACACAGATACGCAGTATTTT.